One and the same sample provided the 20 T cell receptor beta chains below, sequenced in a study of blood T cells in healthy people across ages. Then a second PCR, running roughly 6 to 12 cycles, was carried out with a sample-barcoded 5' primer and a J-beta primer mix. TCRdb re-derived calls from the 5' RACE reads in MiXCR, one entry per CDR3 protein. The data contain roughly 680,000 distinct CDR3 sequences, 20% to 25% of them singletons. Sequencing used blood. Source of these receptors: a man aged 70 or older in good health.

This clonotype was seen a few times. V and J are TRBV5-8 and TRBJ2-5; 14 bases align to TRBD2. The assigned J gene may be wrong: the sequence end matches TRBJ2-1 better. The V gene's germline CDR1 is SGHTS and CDR2 YDEGEE. This CDR3 spans 16 amino acids. CDR3 sequence reads: CASSRRGLAGADEQFF. The DNA for the CDR3 is TGTGCCAGCAGCCGGAGGGGACTAGCGGGAGCGGATGAGCAGTTCTTC.

The chain combines TRBV29-1 with TRBJ1-4, with D maybe TRBD1 (5 bases). V dropped 4 bases and J dropped 8 bases, with 8 bases sitting between them. Germline CDR1 reads SQVTM; CDR2 reads ANQGSEA. The CDR3 length is 11 residues. The CDR3 DNA reads as TGCAGCGTTGGGGGGGGAGAAAAACTGTTTTTT. It translates to CSVGGGEKLFF.

This clonotype has a handful of counts. This chain connects TRBV2 to TRBJ2-5, with a tentative D call TRBD1 (6 bases). The germline V and J ends were trimmed by 7 bases and 3 bases, with 18 bases remaining between them. CDR1 and CDR2 from the germline V gene are SNHLY and FYNNEI. The CDR3 consists of 15 residues. The CDR3 coding sequence is TGTGCCAGCACCCTACCCTCTGGGGGCGAAGAGACCCAGTACTTC. It is translated as CASTLPSGGEETQYF. The variable domain in full, with the rest retrieved from reference TRBV2 and TRBJ2-5, is EPEVTQTPSHQVTQMGQEVILRCVPISNHLYFYWYRQILGQKVEFLVSFYNNEISEKSEIFDDQFSVERPDGSNFTLKIRSTKLEDSAMYFCASTLPSGGEETQYFGPGTRLLVL.

This clonotype was detected a few times. The chain combines TRBV19 with TRBJ1-5; possible D gene TRBD1, 5 bases. CDR1 is LNHDA and CDR2 is SQIVND in the germline V gene (reference sequence). The CDR3 is made up of 14 amino acids. V lost 7 bases to trimming and J lost 0 bases, with 10 bases between them. CDR3 nucleotides: TGTGCCAGTACTGCTGACAGTAGCAATCAGCCCCAGCATTTT. Translation: CASTADSSNQPQHF.

The chain links TRBV20-1 to TRBJ2-2; D uncertain. Germline V gene sequence: CDR1 DFQATT, CDR2 SNEGSKA (reference sequence). CDR3 size: 15 residues. The V gene lost 0 bases and the J gene lost 1 base, with 9 bases spanning the gap. The CDR3 nucleotides are TGCAGTGCTAGAGATGGGTCAGGGAACACCGGGGAGCTGTTTTTT. It is translated as CSARDGSGNTGELFF.

This clonotype was counted between two and nine times. The chain employs TRBV29-1 and TRBJ1-4; 10 bases line up with TRBD1. V lost 6 bases, J lost 2 bases, and 0 bases stayed unmatched. Germline lookup yields CDR1 SQVTM and CDR2 ANQGSEA. The CDR3 is 13 amino acids. The CDR3 here is CSVGQGTNEKLFF. In nucleotides, the CDR3 is TGCAGCGTGGGACAGGGGACTAATGAAAAACTGTTTTTT.

This chain joins TRBV7-3 and TRBJ2-2; a weak D match, TRBD2 (5 bases). Germline V gene lookup returns CDR1 SGHTA and CDR2 FQGTGA. The CDR3 loop spans 14 amino acids. V was shortened by 8 bases and J by 2 bases, with 12 bases between the two germline ends. The CDR3 loop reads CASQVSANTGELFF. The CDR3 DNA sequence: TGTGCCAGCCAGGTTAGCGCTAACACCGGGGAGCTGTTTTTT.

The chain uses TRBV6-5 and TRBJ2-7, with no clear D. Germline CDR1 MNHEY, CDR2 SVGAGI. This CDR3 is built from 14 residues. V was pared by 2 bases and J by 0 bases, with 8 bases between. The CDR3 coding sequence is TGTGCCAGCAGTTACGGTGGCACCTCCTACGAGCAGTACTTC. Its protein is CASSYGGTSYEQYF.

In its sample, this clonotype was seen a few times. The V and J genes are TRBV10-3 and TRBJ1-5; D unresolved. The germline gives CDR1 ENHRY, CDR2 SYGVKD. Trimming removed 3 bases from V and 0 bases from J, with 3 bases in between. The CDR3 covers 13 residues. In DNA form, the CDR3 reads TGTGCCATCAGTGACGGTAGCAATCAGCCCCAGCATTTT. Its translation: CAISDGSNQPQHF.

V gene TRBV15 combines with J gene TRBJ2-7; D remains ambiguous. V lost 0 bases, J lost 6 bases, and 12 bases lay in between. The germline gives CDR1 LNHNV, CDR2 YYDKDF (reference sequence). This CDR3 is built from 14 residues. CDR3 amino acids: CATSRDRSIGEQYF. The CDR3 coding sequence is TGTGCCACCAGCAGAGATCGATCAATCGGCGAGCAGTACTTC.

This clonotype came up a few times. The chain joins TRBV20-1 to TRBJ2-1; no clear D. The end of the DNA aligns better with TRBJ2-7, so the J call may be wrong. The CDR3 has 11 amino acids. Germline lookup yields CDR1 DFQATT and CDR2 SNEGSKA (reference sequence). The CDR3 spells CSAFLEYEQYF. In nucleotides, the CDR3 is TGCAGTGCTTTTCTAGAGTACGAGCAGTACTTC.

The chain uses TRBV20-1 and TRBJ2-7; D is possibly TRBD2 (6 bases). The germline gives CDR1 DFQATT, CDR2 SNEGSKA (reference sequence). This CDR3 is 13 amino acids long. Trimming stripped 6 bases from V and 1 base from J, with 13 bases between. CDR3 sequence: CSALSGTSYEQYF. The DNA of the CDR3 is TGCAGTGCACTCTCCGGGACTTCCTACGAGCAGTACTTC.

The chain recombines TRBV21-1 with TRBJ1-5; TRBD1 is taken as the D call from the table, unchecked against the DNA. TRBV21-1 is shown as a pseudogene. The CDR3 is 16 amino acids. The CDR3 region is CASSKVQAGSNQPQHF. The CDR3 nucleotides read TGTGCCAGCAGCAAAGTACAGGCCGGGAGCAATCAGCCCCAGCATTTT.

This clonotype showed up just a few times. This chain uses TRBV20-1 with TRBJ2-1; tentative D call: TRBD2 (5 bases). Germline lookup yields CDR1 DFQATT and CDR2 SNEGSKA (reference sequence). The length of the CDR3 is 15 residues. V lost 6 bases and J 1 base, leaving 16 bases between the germline ends. The CDR3 DNA reads as TGCAGTGCGGACTCAGCTGGGAGATCCTACAATGAGCAGTTCTTC. Protein sequence: CSADSAGRSYNEQFF.

This clonotype was recorded a few times. V is TRBV19 and J is TRBJ2-1; 8 nucleotides agree with TRBD1. Trimming cost V 6 bases and J 0 bases; bases outside gene matches: 16. The V gene's germline CDR1 is LNHDA and CDR2 SQIVND (reference sequence). The CDR3 contains 19 residues. The CDR3, as DNA: TGTGCCAGTAGCCATATGGGGACAGGCTTTCCACGCTCCTACAATGAGCAGTTCTTC. Encoded protein: CASSHMGTGFPRSYNEQFF.

This CDR3 reads CASSFYRTGLNEQFF. The DNA for the CDR3 is TGTGCCAGCAGTTTTTATAGGACAGGGTTGAATGAGCAGTTCTTC. This chain links TRBV28 with TRBJ2-5, with TRBD1 matching over 8 bases. TRBJ2-1 matches the DNA end more closely, so the J call is doubtful. CDR3 length equals 15 residues. CDR1 and CDR2 (germline): MDHEN, SYDVKM.

This clonotype has only a few counts. The V call is TRBV29-1, the J call TRBJ2-5, with a possible D match to TRBD1 (7 bases). Germline values: CDR1 SQVTM, CDR2 ANQGSEA. The CDR3 sequence is 12 residues long. V lost 5 bases and J 5 bases, leaving 12 bases between the germline ends. CDR3 protein: CSVLRGDETQYF. CDR3 sequence (DNA): TGCAGCGTTCTCAGGGGGGATGAGACCCAGTACTTC.

The chain is built from TRBV2 and TRBJ2-1; D is perhaps TRBD1 (5 bases). V was pared by 6 bases and J by 5 bases, with 14 bases between. Germline-derived CDR1 and CDR2 are SNHLY and FYNNEI. The CDR3 is 14 residues long. CDR3 region: CASSQTEYHNEQFF. CDR3 coding DNA: TGTGCCAGCAGCCAGACAGAATACCACAATGAGCAGTTCTTC.

This clonotype was seen only a few times. This chain uses TRBV9 with TRBJ2-3, with TRBD2 matching 7 bases. Per the germline V gene, CDR1 is SGDLS and CDR2 is YYNGEE. The CDR3 spans 15 residues. The ends lost 4 bases at V and 2 bases at J; junction bases unmatched: 7. CDR3 residues: CASSIGLGITDTQYF. Here the CDR3 DNA reads TGTGCCAGCAGCATCGGACTAGGCATCACAGATACGCAGTATTTT.

This clonotype has only a few counts. The rearrangement uses TRBV27 and TRBJ2-7, with 7 nucleotides matching TRBD2. This CDR3 has 15 amino acids. The V segment lost 7 bases and the J segment 2 bases; nucleotides outside the gene matches: 11. Germline CDR1 reads MNHEY; CDR2 reads SMNVEV (reference sequence). CDR3 sequence: CASTPLGEGPYEQYF. The CDR3 bases are TGTGCCAGCACCCCCTTGGGGGAGGGCCCCTACGAGCAGTACTTC.